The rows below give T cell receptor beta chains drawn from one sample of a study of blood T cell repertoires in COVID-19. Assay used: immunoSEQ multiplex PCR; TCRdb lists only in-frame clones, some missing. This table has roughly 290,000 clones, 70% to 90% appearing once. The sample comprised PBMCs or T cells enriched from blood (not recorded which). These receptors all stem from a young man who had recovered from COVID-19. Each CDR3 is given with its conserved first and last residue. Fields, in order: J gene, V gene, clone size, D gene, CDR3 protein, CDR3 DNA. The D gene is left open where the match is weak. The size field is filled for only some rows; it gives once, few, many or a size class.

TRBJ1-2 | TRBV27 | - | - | CASSLSGPGQNLYGYTF | TGTGCCAGCAGTTTATCTGGCCCTGGACAGAACCTCTATGGCTACACCTTC
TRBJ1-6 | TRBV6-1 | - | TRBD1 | CASSELFGRGSGSPLHF | TGTGCCAGCAGTGAACTCTTCGGCAGGGGGAGCGGTTCACCCCTCCACTTT
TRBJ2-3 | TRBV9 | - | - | CASSAQGPTDTQYF | TGTGCCAGCAGCGCACAGGGTCCCACAGATACGCAGTATTTT
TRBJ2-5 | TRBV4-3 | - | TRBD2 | CASSQGLAGVPLQYF | TGCGCCAGCAGCCAAGGCCTAGCGGGGGTTCCATTGCAGTACTTC
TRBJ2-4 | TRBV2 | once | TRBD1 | CASTGPGGQAKNIQYF | TGTGCCAGCACTGGTCCAGGGGGCCAAGCCAAAAACATTCAGTACTTC
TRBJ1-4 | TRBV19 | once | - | CANSISGTNEKLFF | TGTGCCAATAGTATCTCGGGGACTAATGAAAAACTGTTTTTT
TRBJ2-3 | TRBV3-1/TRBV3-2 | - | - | CASSSGLSGITDTQYF | TGTGCCAGCAGTAGCGGACTATCTGGGATTACAGATACGCAGTATTTT
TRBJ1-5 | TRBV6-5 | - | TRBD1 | CAGAGGPRSQPQHF | TGTGCAGGGGCAGGGGGACCGCGCAGTCAGCCCCAGCATTTT
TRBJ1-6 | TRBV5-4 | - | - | CASSSEVRGSPLHF | TGTGCCAGCAGCTCTGAGGTACGGGGTTCACCCCTCCACTTT
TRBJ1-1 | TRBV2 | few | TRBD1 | CASDGQGYTEAFF | TGTGCCAGCGACGGACAGGGGTACACTGAAGCTTTCTTT
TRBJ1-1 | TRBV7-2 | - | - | CASSLEGFGTEAFF | TGTGCCAGCAGCTTGGAGGGGTTTGGGACTGAAGCTTTCTTT